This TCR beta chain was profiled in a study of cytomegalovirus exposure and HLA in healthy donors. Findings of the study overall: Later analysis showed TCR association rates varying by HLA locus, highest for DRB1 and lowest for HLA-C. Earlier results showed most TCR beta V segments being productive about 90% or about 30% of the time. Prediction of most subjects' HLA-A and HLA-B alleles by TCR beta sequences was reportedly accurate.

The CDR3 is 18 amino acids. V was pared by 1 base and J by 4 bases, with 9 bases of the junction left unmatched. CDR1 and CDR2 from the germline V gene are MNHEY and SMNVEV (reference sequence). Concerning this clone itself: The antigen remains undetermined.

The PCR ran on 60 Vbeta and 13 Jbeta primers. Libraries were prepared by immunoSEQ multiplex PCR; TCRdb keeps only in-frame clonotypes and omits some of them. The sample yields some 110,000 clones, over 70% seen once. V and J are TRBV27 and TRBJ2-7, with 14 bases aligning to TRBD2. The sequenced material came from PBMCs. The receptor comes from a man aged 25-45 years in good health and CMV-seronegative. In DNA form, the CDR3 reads TGTGCCAGCAGTTTATTACTTCGGACTAGCGGGGGGAGGTACGAGCAGTACTTC. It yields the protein CASSLLLRTSGGRYEQYF.